What follows are 21 T cell receptor beta chains derived from one specimen sequenced in a study of blood T cell repertoires in COVID-19. The repertoire was sequenced with immunoSEQ multiplex PCR; TCRdb's copy has only in-frame clones and lacks some. Altogether approximately 260,000 clones are present, around nine tenths being singletons, with the ten largest covering more than 8.5%. Material: peripheral blood. These receptors originate from a woman in her 70s with COVID-19, enrolled during active disease.

The rearrangement joins TRBV18 to TRBJ2-3, with 11 bases matching TRBD1. V gave up 3 bases and J gave up 4 bases; unmatched junction bases: 3. This CDR3 is 15 amino acids long. The V gene's germline CDR1 is KGHSH and CDR2 LQKENI. CDR3 nucleotide sequence: TGTGCCAGCTCACCTCGGACAGGGGGCTCAGATACGCAGTATTTT. This translates into CASSPRTGGSDTQYF.

The chain has TRBV28 and TRBJ2-7, with 8 bases lining up with TRBD2. CDR3 size: 16 residues. Germline assignment: CDR1 MDHEN and CDR2 SYDVKM. After removal of 0 bases from V and 3 bases from J, the junction contained 7 bases not matched to a gene. This chain's CDR3 is CASSLCRRLACYEQYF. In nucleotides, the CDR3 is TGTGCCAGCAGTTTATGCCGAAGACTAGCGTGCTACGAGCAGTACTTC.

The genes are TRBV28 and TRBJ1-2, with a tentative D call TRBD1 (6 bases). CDR1 is MDHEN and CDR2 is SYDVKM in the germline V gene. The ends were cut back, 10 bases at V and 3 bases at J, with 18 bases in the middle. The CDR3 is 14 residues long. The CDR3 loop reads CAIRRGMMDYGYTF. CDR3 nucleotide sequence: TGTGCCATCCGCAGGGGTATGATGGACTATGGCTACACCTTC.

This clone was seen only once. The chain recombines TRBV7-2 with TRBJ1-3; D may be TRBD1 (5 bases). The CDR3 covers 15 residues. Germline values: CDR1 SGHTA, CDR2 FQGNSA. V shed 5 bases and J shed 1 base, with 12 bases lying between them. The CDR3 region has the DNA TGTGCCAGCAGCGGGGCAGTTCTTTCTGGAAACACCATATATTTT. Translated, it gives CASSGAVLSGNTIYF.

The CDR3 here is CASSLGAGGYSYEQYF. The CDR3 DNA follows: TGTGCCAGCAGCTTAGGAGCGGGAGGGTACTCCTACGAGCAGTACTTC. The genes are TRBV13 and TRBJ2-7; 10 bases fit TRBD2. CDR1 and CDR2 from the germline V gene are PRHDT and FYEKMQ (reference sequence). The CDR3 spans 16 residues. J was trimmed by 0 bases and V by 0 bases; bases with no gene match: 2. The whole variable domain, remainder taken from reference TRBV13 and TRBJ2-7, is AAGVIQSPRHLIKEKRETATLKCYPIPRHDTVYWYQQGPGQDPQFLISFYEKMQSDKGSIPDRFSAQQFSDYHSELNMSSLELGDSALYFCASSLGAGGYSYEQYFGPGTRLTVT.

The chain couples TRBV27 to TRBJ2-7; 11 bases align to TRBD2. V gave up 7 bases and J gave up 2 bases; unmatched junction bases: 4. Germline V gene data show CDR1 as MNHEY and CDR2 as SMNVEV (reference sequence). CDR3 size: 14 residues. The CDR3 region is CASTPTSGTYEQYF. The CDR3 region has the DNA TGTGCCAGCACACCGACTAGCGGGACCTACGAGCAGTACTTC.

In its sample, this clone was seen a few times. V usage is TRBV15 and J usage is TRBJ2-1, with 10 bases aligning to TRBD2. CDR1 is LNHNV and CDR2 is YYDKDF in the germline V gene (reference sequence). The CDR3 loop spans 15 amino acids. V was pared by 1 base and J by 4 bases, with 1 base of the junction left unmatched. The CDR3 DNA reads TGTGCCACCAGCAGAGGGACTAGCGGTTACAATGAGCAGTTCTTC. Amino acids: CATSRGTSGYNEQFF.

CDR3 DNA: TGTGCCAGCAGCAGGGGGGGGTCCTATAATTCACCCCTCCACTTT. Amino acids: CASSRGGSYNSPLHF. This rearrangement joins TRBV9 to TRBJ1-6, with D perhaps matching TRBD1 (6 bases). Trimming left V 4 bases short and J 1 base short, with 9 bases between. The germline V gene has CDR1 SGDLS and CDR2 YYNGEE. The CDR3 is made up of 15 amino acids.

CDR3 sequence: CASSSGLAGSYEQYF. In nucleotides, the CDR3 is TGTGCCAGCAGCTCGGGACTAGCGGGATCGTACGAGCAGTACTTC. This sequence joins TRBV11-3 and TRBJ2-7, with TRBD2 matching over 13 bases. The CDR3 is 15 residues long. The junction had 4 bases not matched to a gene; V was cut back by 4 bases and J by 4 bases. Germline V gene data show CDR1 as SGHNT and CDR2 as YENEEA. The full variable domain, completed using reference TRBV11-3 and TRBJ2-7, is EAGVVQSPRYKIIEKKQPVAFWCNPISGHNTLYWYLQNLGQGPELLIRYENEEAVDDSQLPKDRFSAERLKGVDSTLKIQPAELGDSAVYLCASSSGLAGSYEQYFGPGTRLTVT.

The chain combines TRBV7-3 with TRBJ2-1; TRBD2 agrees at 9 bases. The CDR3 loop spans 19 amino acids. The V and J ends lost 1 base and 2 bases, in that order; junction bases with no gene match: 12. Germline V gene lookup returns CDR1 SGHTA and CDR2 FQGTGA. The CDR3 nucleotides are TGTGCCAGCAGCTTAATGGCGGTCGGGGCGGGAGGGACCTACAATGAGCAGTTCTTC. Translating it yields CASSLMAVGAGGTYNEQFF.

This clone was counted only a few times. This chain joins TRBV2 and TRBJ2-7; 10 bases map to TRBD2. CDR3 length: 14 residues. J was trimmed by 3 bases and V by 5 bases; bases with no gene match: 4. Germline V gives CDR1 SNHLY, CDR2 FYNNEI. The CDR3 reads CASSSSSGSYEQYF. The DNA for the CDR3 is TGTGCCAGCAGTTCGTCTAGCGGGAGCTACGAGCAGTACTTC.

J is TRBJ1-2 and V is TRBV6-5; tentative D call: TRBD1 (5 bases). The CDR3 spans 15 residues. In germline, CDR1 is MNHEY, CDR2 SVGAGI. The V end was cut by 0 bases, the J end by 4 bases, with 12 bases between. CDR3 nucleotide sequence: TGTGCCAGCAGTTACTCGAACAGGCGCTTCTATGGCTACACCTTC. Translated: CASSYSNRRFYGYTF.

This clone was found a few times. This chain joins TRBV18 and TRBJ1-6, with TRBD1 matching 7 bases. The CDR3 runs to 16 residues. CDR1 is KGHSH and CDR2 is LQKENI in the germline V gene. The ends lost 3 bases at V and 10 bases at J; junction bases unmatched: 12. The CDR3 region is CASSPNMDRPRSPLHF. DNA for the CDR3: TGTGCCAGCTCACCGAACATGGACAGGCCTCGCTCACCCCTCCACTTT. The complete variable domain, with remaining parts taken from reference TRBV18 and TRBJ1-6, reads NAGVMQNPRHLVRRRGQEARLRCSPMKGHSHVYWYRQLPEEGLKFMVYLQKENIIDESGMPKERFSAEFPKEGPSILRIQQVVRGDSAAYFCASSPNMDRPRSPLHFGNGTRLTVT.

The chain recombines TRBV28 with TRBJ2-1; the match to TRBD1 covers 10 bases. This CDR3 contains 16 residues. The germline V gene has CDR1 MDHEN and CDR2 SYDVKM. After removal of 4 bases from V and 5 bases from J, the junction contained 8 bases not matched to a gene. Here the CDR3 DNA reads TGTGCCAGCAGTTCCCTCCGGACAGGGGGAAACAATGAGCAGTTCTTC. Amino acids: CASSSLRTGGNNEQFF.

The V and J genes are TRBV4-3 and TRBJ2-3; 10 bases agree with TRBD2. From germline, CDR1 is LGHNA and CDR2 YSLEER. The V and J ends lost 4 bases and 2 bases, in that order; junction bases with no gene match: 6. The CDR3 consists of 16 residues. DNA of the CDR3: TGCGCCAGCAGCCGAGAAGCGGGAGGGTACACAGATACGCAGTATTTT. Residues: CASSREAGGYTDTQYF.

DNA of the CDR3: TGTGCCAGCAGTTTATTTCTAGCGGGAGCCTCTGGGACCTACGAGCAGTACTTC. The encoded protein is CASSLFLAGASGTYEQYF. The genes are TRBV28 and TRBJ2-7, with 10 bases fitting TRBD2. J was trimmed by 2 bases and V by 1 base; bases with no gene match: 11. CDR1 and CDR2 (germline): MDHEN, SYDVKM. The CDR3 spans 18 residues.

The rearrangement joins TRBV2 to TRBJ1-1, with D possibly matching TRBD1 (5 bases). Germline CDR1 reads SNHLY; CDR2 reads FYNNEI. This CDR3 is 14 amino acids long. The V end lost 4 bases, the J end lost 1 base, and 10 bases lay between the germline ends. CDR3 nucleotides: TGTGCCAGCAGTGGGCCGGGGGGGAACACTGAAGCTTTCTTT. Its protein product is CASSGPGGNTEAFF.

The rearrangement joins TRBV28 to TRBJ2-7; D unresolved. V lost 3 bases to trimming and J lost 5 bases, with 11 bases between them. Germline V gene data show CDR1 as MDHEN and CDR2 as SYDVKM. The CDR3 is made up of 13 amino acids. The DNA for the CDR3 is TGTGCCAGCAGTTTTTTTGGTCCAGACGAGCAGTACTTC. Its protein product is CASSFFGPDEQYF.

The chain combines TRBV19 with TRBJ1-6, with D perhaps TRBD1 (5 bases). CDR1 LNHDA and CDR2 SQIVND come from the germline V gene (reference sequence). Trimming left V 8 bases short and J 0 bases short, with 17 bases between. This CDR3 has 17 amino acids. In DNA, the CDR3 is TGTGCCAGTCGGAGTCGGACACTGAGCTCCTATAATTCACCCCTCCACTTT. It translates to CASRSRTLSSYNSPLHF.

This clone was observed a single time. The V and J genes are TRBV28 and TRBJ2-7, with 7 bases aligning to TRBD2. The V segment lost 7 bases and the J segment 0 bases; nucleotides outside the gene matches: 9. Germline CDR1 and CDR2: MDHEN and SYDVKM. This CDR3 has 15 amino acids. DNA of the CDR3: TGTGCCAGCATGACACCCGGACTAGGCTCCTACGAGCAGTACTTC. It translates to CASMTPGLGSYEQYF.

The chain links TRBV6-5 to TRBJ2-5; 7 bases are a match to TRBD2. V trimming: 8 bases; J trimming: 7 bases; junction bases outside the gene matches: 7. The germline V gene encodes CDR1 MNHEY and CDR2 SVGAGI. This CDR3 region has 12 residues. The chain's CDR3 is CASGWRERTQYF. The DNA of the CDR3 is TGTGCCAGCGGCTGGCGGGAGCGGACCCAGTACTTC.